These 15 T cell receptor beta chains originate from one sample sequenced in a study of blood T cell repertoires in COVID-19. Sequencing used immunoSEQ multiplex PCR; TCRdb keeps in-frame clones, though not all of them. The sample includes roughly 440,000 clones, about nine tenths of them seen just once. Sequencing was done on a sample of peripheral blood. These receptors all stem from a woman aged 45 to 65 with COVID-19, enrolled during active disease.

This chain links TRBV5-6 with TRBJ1-1; D perhaps matches TRBD1 (6 bases). Looked up from germline, CDR1 is SGHDT and CDR2 is YYEEEE. The V end was cut by 1 base, the J end by 10 bases, with 11 bases between. The CDR3 is 12 residues long. CDR3 amino acids: CASSLNRAAAFF. DNA of the CDR3: TGTGCCAGCAGCTTGAACAGGGCGGCAGCTTTCTTT.

The chain employs TRBV9 and TRBJ1-5; D is unresolved. Germline lookup yields CDR1 SGDLS and CDR2 YYNGEE. The CDR3 runs 15 residues. Deletions cut 4 bases from V and 5 bases from J, with 16 bases between. The CDR3 coding sequence is TGTGCCAGCAGCTCAGAAGGGAGCGGGGATCAGCCCCAGCATTTT. Its protein product is CASSSEGSGDQPQHF.

The chain couples TRBV15 to TRBJ2-7; D perhaps matches TRBD1 (6 bases). The ends were cut back, 1 base at V and 2 bases at J, with 12 bases in the middle. The CDR3 runs to 15 residues. Per the germline V gene, CDR1 is LNHNV and CDR2 is YYDKDF (reference sequence). The CDR3: CATSRARTEAYEQYF. The CDR3 DNA reads TGTGCCACCAGCAGAGCACGGACAGAGGCCTACGAGCAGTACTTC.

The chain has TRBV7-8 and TRBJ1-2; possibly TRBD1 for D (6 bases). This CDR3 region has 14 residues. Deletions cut 2 bases from V and 4 bases from J, with 11 bases between. Germline V gene sequence: CDR1 SGHVS, CDR2 FQNEAQ. As DNA, the CDR3 is TGTGCCAGCAGCTTAAGGCAGGGGACCTATGGCTACACCTTC. Amino acid sequence: CASSLRQGTYGYTF. The full variable domain, its missing parts supplied by reference TRBV7-8 and TRBJ1-2, is GAGVSQSPRYKVAKRGQDVALRCDPISGHVSLFWYQQALGQGPEFLTYFQNEAQLDKSGLPSDRFFAERPEGSVSTLKIQRTQQEDSAVYLCASSLRQGTYGYTFGSGTRLTVV.

The genes are TRBV30 and TRBJ2-6, with D perhaps matching TRBD1 (6 bases). The V and J ends lost 0 bases and 2 bases respectively, with 11 bases between them. Germline V lookup: CDR1 GTSNPN, CDR2 SVGIG (reference sequence). The length of the CDR3 is 16 residues. CDR3: CAWSVQGPPGANVLTF. In DNA form, the CDR3 reads TGTGCCTGGAGTGTACAGGGTCCGCCTGGGGCCAACGTCCTGACTTTC.

This clone appeared a few times. This sequence joins TRBV12-3 or TRBV12-4 and TRBJ1-1; D might be TRBD1 (5 bases). Trimming took off 4 bases at V and 5 bases at J, with 11 bases between the two ends. The CDR3 covers 13 residues. CDR3: CASSSQGRTEAFF. The CDR3 nucleotides are TGTGCCAGCAGTTCCCAGGGTAGAACTGAAGCTTTCTTT.

The chain couples TRBV7-3 to TRBJ2-3; 8 bases fit TRBD1. Unmatched junction bases numbered 12, after V lost 5 bases and J lost 8 bases. The CDR3 covers 15 residues. Germline CDR1 SGHTA, CDR2 FQGTGA. The CDR3: CASSPRTGLLSTQYF. CDR3 in DNA: TGTGCCAGCAGCCCCAGGACAGGGCTCCTATCTACGCAGTATTTT.

V is TRBV18 and J is TRBJ1-5; D not certain. Germline V gene data show CDR1 as KGHSH and CDR2 as LQKENI. The CDR3 covers 14 residues. Trimming cost V 3 bases and J 5 bases, with 11 bases left between them. DNA for the CDR3: TGTGCCAGCTCACCTATGAGAGGTGATCAGCCCCAGCATTTT. Encoded protein: CASSPMRGDQPQHF.

The chain links TRBV27 to TRBJ2-1; weak D call: TRBD1 (6 bases). The germline V gene encodes CDR1 MNHEY and CDR2 SMNVEV (reference sequence). The V end was cut by 7 bases, the J end by 6 bases, with 7 bases between. This CDR3 has 11 amino acids. The CDR3 region is CASMGANEQFF. The CDR3 bases are TGTGCCAGCATGGGGGCCAATGAGCAGTTCTTC.

The genes are TRBV4-1 and TRBJ1-5; D gene ambiguous. Germline-derived CDR1 and CDR2 are MGHRA and YSYEKL. This CDR3 has 13 amino acids. Trimming took 0 bases from V and 4 from J, leaving 4 bases between them. The CDR3 coding sequence is TGCGCCAGCAGCCAAGATCCGAATCAGCCCCAGCATTTT. Protein product: CASSQDPNQPQHF.

CDR3 in DNA: TGTGCCATCAGCCCACAGGGGGCCGGCAATCAGCCCCAGCATTTT. Amino acids: CAISPQGAGNQPQHF. The rearrangement links TRBV10-3 to TRBJ1-5; 9 nucleotides match TRBD1. CDR3 length: 15 amino acids. Trimming took 6 bases from V and 2 from J; bases not matched to a gene: 5. Looked up from germline, CDR1 is ENHRY and CDR2 is SYGVKD.

The chain joins TRBV12-3 or TRBV12-4 to TRBJ1-1, with D tentatively TRBD1 (6 bases). The CDR3 covers 13 residues. The V gene lost 6 bases and the J gene lost 4 bases, with 12 bases spanning the gap. The CDR3 DNA sequence: TGTGCCAGCAGCCGACAGGAAGGCACTGAAGCTTTCTTT. It codes for CASSRQEGTEAFF.

The gene calls are TRBV11-2 and TRBJ2-3; 9 bases match TRBD2. The CDR3 covers 16 residues. After removal of 1 base from V and 1 base from J, the junction contained 3 bases not matched to a gene. Germline assignment: CDR1 SGHAT and CDR2 FQNNGV. The CDR3 region has the DNA TGTGCCAGCAGCTTAGTAGGCGGGGGGGGCACAGATACGCAGTATTTT. This sequence encodes CASSLVGGGGTDTQYF. The full variable domain, completed using reference TRBV11-2 and TRBJ2-3, is EAGVAQSPRYKIIEKRQSVAFWCNPISGHATLYWYQQILGQGPKLLIQFQNNGVVDDSQLPKDRFSAERLKGVDSTLKIQPAKLEDSAVYLCASSLVGGGGTDTQYFGPGTRLTVL.

V usage is TRBV27 and J usage is TRBJ2-2, with D possibly matching TRBD2 (6 bases). Deletions cut 8 bases from V and 0 bases from J, with 22 bases between. Germline V gene sequence: CDR1 MNHEY, CDR2 SMNVEV (reference sequence). This CDR3 comprises 18 residues. The CDR3 DNA sequence: TGTGCCAGCGCCTACCGGGGGTCGTTCTTTTCGAACACCGGGGAGCTGTTTTTT. It specifies CASAYRGSFFSNTGELFF.

V is TRBV18 and J is TRBJ2-2; 12 bases agree with TRBD1. The CDR3 spans 16 residues. Germline V gene sequence: CDR1 KGHSH, CDR2 LQKENI. V was clipped by 4 bases and J by 7 bases; unmatched bases: 7. CDR3: CASSRGTGGVGGELFF. Here the CDR3 DNA reads TGTGCCAGCTCACGAGGGACAGGGGGCGTCGGCGGGGAGCTGTTTTTT.